This T cell receptor beta chain came from a study of cytomegalovirus exposure and HLA in healthy donors. With 1 base removed from V and 2 bases from J, the gap between germline ends came to 6 bases. CDR1 is SGHAT and CDR2 is FQNNGV in the germline V gene. This CDR3 region has 13 residues. TCRdb's copy holds only in-frame clones and misses some; the assay was immunoSEQ multiplex PCR. The sample has about 200,000 clones; 86% are singletons. Sequenced sample: PBMCs. The gene calls are TRBV11-2 and TRBJ2-7; a possible D gene is TRBD1 (5 bases). This TCR was sampled from a woman aged 18-29 years in good health and CMV-seronegative. CDR3 amino acids: CASSLGQTYEQYF. The DNA of the CDR3 is TGTGCCAGCAGCTTAGGACAGACCTACGAGCAGTACTTC.